The source of this T cell receptor (beta chain) is a study of tumor and adjacent non-tumor tissue in lung cancer. Study-level findings and limits: Tumor repertoires had a smaller top 100 clone share than normal lung. Significantly higher TCR diversity was found in tumor than normal lung. Tumor TCR diversity, when higher, was linked to shorter survival.

The CDR3 spans 12 residues. The germline V gene has CDR1 SQVTM and CDR2 ANQGSEA. TCRbeta libraries were built with three rounds of nested PCR, modified from ARM-PCR. TCRdb itself ran the multiplex PCR reads through MiXCR, one entry per CDR3 protein. The table records some 100,000 distinct CDR3 sequences, 80% of them present only once. Turning to this clonotype: The antigen remains undetermined. Relative to the germline gene, one junction end is altered; a read error may explain this.

This sample's RNA came from whole unsorted tissue. Distant lung tissue was collected more than 3 cm away from the tumor edge. Specimen: distant non-tumor lung tissue. The TCR sequence derives from a man in his 60s with small cell lung cancer. V usage is TRBV29-1 and J usage is TRBJ2-3, with unresolved D. CDR3 nucleotides: TGCAGCGGTGAGATTTCCACAGATACGAAGTATTTT. This translates into CSGEISTDTKYF.